The 8 T cell receptor beta chains reported below all come from one sample, sequenced in a study of shared clonotypes between healthy human individuals (dated by TCRdb to 2018 to 2021). Libraries were made using the immunoSEQ multiplex PCR assay. The source is immuneACCESS, and TCRdb retained only in-frame sequences with V and J called. Part of the clones is not carried over; for the studies checked, unresolved V genes explain less than half of this, and the remainder is unexplained. This sample lists 490,000 or so clones; about 80% were detected once. The top ten constitute less than 15% of the sample. The source material was PBMCs. The receptor source for this set is a woman in her thirties or forties in good health. Some clones in this sample may be carry-over from other donors' samples.

The V gene is TRBV27, the J gene TRBJ1-5, with TRBD1 identical over 7 bases. The germline V gene encodes CDR1 MNHEY and CDR2 SMNVEV (reference sequence). Trimming took 7 bases from V and 4 from J; bases not matched to a gene: 10. This CDR3 is 15 amino acids long. The CDR3 is CASKGRGTTNQPQHF. The CDR3, as DNA: TGTGCCAGCAAGGGCAGGGGGACTACGAATCAGCCCCAGCATTTT.

In the case of this clone: This is likely an artifact of a read error, given a far larger clone one base away. V usage is TRBV14 and J usage is TRBJ2-5; D is unresolved. This CDR3 has 14 residues. The V gene's germline CDR1 is SGHDN and CDR2 FVKESK. Trimming took off 2 bases at V and 7 bases at J, with 14 bases between the two ends. The CDR3 DNA reads as TGTGCCAGCAGCCAACCAGCTCTTCGTGGGACCCAGTACTTC. Protein: CASSQPALRGTQYF. The variable domain in full, completed from reference TRBV14 and TRBJ2-5, reads EAGVTQFPSHSVIEKGQTVTLRCDPISGHDNLYWYRRVMGKEIKFLLHFVKESKQDESGMPNNRFLAERTGGTYSTLKVQPAELEDSGVYFCASSQPALRGTQYFGPGTRLLVL.

As concerns this clone: This same CDR3 is encoded by further DNA sequences in the sample. V is TRBV28 and J is TRBJ1-5; D unclear. The CDR3 runs 12 residues. The germline V and J ends were trimmed by 2 bases and 7 bases, with 6 bases remaining between them. Germline V gene sequence: CDR1 MDHEN, CDR2 SYDVKM. The CDR3 DNA reads TGTGCCAGCAGTTTAGGCGGCCAGCCCCAGCATTTT. This codes for CASSLGGQPQHF.

J is TRBJ2-2 and V is TRBV19; 10 bases are a match to TRBD2. Looked up from germline, CDR1 is LNHDA and CDR2 is SQIVND (reference sequence). The CDR3 consists of 13 residues. Trimming cost V 10 bases and J 8 bases; bases outside gene matches: 7. The CDR3 DNA is TGTGCCACCAGGACTAGCGGAGGAGGGGAGCTGTTTTTT. It translates to CATRTSGGGELFF.

The CDR3: CASSDSGAGGADTQYF. The CDR3 coding sequence is TGTGCCAGCAGTGACTCTGGAGCGGGAGGGGCAGATACGCAGTATTTT. The chain carries TRBV6-4 and TRBJ2-3, with TRBD2 matching over 10 bases. The V segment lost 0 bases and the J segment 4 bases; nucleotides outside the gene matches: 4. This CDR3 has 16 amino acids. Germline CDR1 MRHNA, CDR2 SNTAGT.

In the case of this clone: This likely stems from a read error, as it lies one base from a far larger clone. The chain employs TRBV28 and TRBJ1-1; 8 bases are shared with TRBD1. Germline V gene lookup returns CDR1 MDHEN and CDR2 SYDVKM. The V and J ends lost 5 bases and 0 bases, in that order; junction bases with no gene match: 5. This CDR3 has 15 amino acids. CDR3: CASSLRTGLNTEAFF. The CDR3 DNA reads TGTGCCAGCAGTCTCAGGACAGGGTTGAACACTGAAGCTTTCTTT.

Details on this clone: This may be a read error: a much more frequent sequence differs by one nucleotide. Other DNA sequences from this sample encode an identical CDR3 as well. V and J are TRBV6-4 and TRBJ2-2, with D unresolved. Trimming removed 2 bases from V and 3 bases from J, with 4 bases in between. The germline V gene encodes CDR1 MRHNA and CDR2 SNTAGT. This CDR3 contains 13 residues. CDR3 sequence reads: CASSDRDTGELFF. The DNA of the CDR3 is TGTGCCAGCAGTGACCGGGACACCGGGGAGCTGTTTTTT.

J is TRBJ2-7 and V is TRBV10-1, with 9 nucleotides matching TRBD2. V was clipped by 3 bases and J by 3 bases; unmatched bases: 6. The length of the CDR3 is 15 residues. CDR1 is WNHNN and CDR2 is SYGVQD in the germline V gene (reference sequence). For the CDR3, the DNA is TGCGCCAGCAGTGATAGGCTAGCGGGAAACTACGAGCAGTACTTC. Translating it yields CASSDRLAGNYEQYF.